This T cell receptor (beta chain) was recovered during a study of blood T cell repertoires in COVID-19. Study in general: COVID-19 samples collected from the United States, Italy and Spain covered acute and convalescent phases.

Profiled with immunoSEQ multiplex PCR; TCRdb holds only in-frame clones, not every one. The profile shows around 130,000 clones, around 86% of them singletons. Between the trimmed V and J ends, which lost 5 bases and 8 bases, there was a span of 10 bases. This CDR3 region has 12 residues. Germline CDR1 is SNHLY and CDR2 is FYNNEI. J is TRBJ1-3 and V is TRBV2, with D maybe TRBD1 (6 bases). Source material: peripheral blood. The sequence was obtained from a woman in her forties or fifties who had recovered from COVID-19. The CDR3 spells CASSLQGYTIYF. CDR3 DNA: TGTGCCAGCAGTCTACAGGGTTACACCATATATTTT.